This TCR beta chain was captured in a study of T cells in Graves' hyperthyroidism and ophthalmopathy. Concerning this clonotype: Antigen: not known.

Findings and limits, study-wide: Most expanded thyroid clonotypes above 0.001 also appeared in blood. A 13 V-J signature model discriminated ophthalmopathy versus stable hyperthyroidism.

It was RNA transcripts that yielded the amplified TCR beta CDR3 regions. During a first-round RT-PCR of the TCR CDR3, the HTBI primer set was used. TCRdb passed the multiplex PCR reads through MiXCR, listing each CDR3 protein once. The data show 400,000 to 550,000 distinct CDR3 sequences, with approximately 25% seen just once and 11% held by the top ten. Together with thyroid ultrasound, orbital computed tomography, serum thyroxine and TRAb, clinical symptoms were used for diagnoses. It was 10 ml of fresh peripheral blood that supplied the PBMCs. The ends were cut back, 11 bases at V and 6 bases at J, with 17 bases in the middle. There are 13 residues in the CDR3. Germline V gene sequence: CDR1 MDHEN, CDR2 SYDVKM.

The TCR originated in a woman aged 30 to 39 with Graves' ophthalmopathy. The chain combines TRBV28 with TRBJ1-3; D is perhaps TRBD1 (5 bases). The sample was blood. CDR3 sequence: CASLEQGENTIYF. The CDR3 region has the DNA TGTGCCTCCCTGGAGCAGGGAGAAAACACCATATATTTT.